A single sample is the source of the 10 T cell receptor beta chains below, sequenced in a study of T cells after yellow fever vaccination. A single record per CDR3 protein comes from TCRdb applying MiXCR to the 5' RACE reads. Here the sample spans under 250,000 distinct CDR3 sequences, approximately 3% being singletons. Sequences were derived from CD4+ T cells sorted from PBMCs, sampled 10 days after the yellow fever booster vaccination. The receptor set was obtained from a man between 18 and 35 years old who received the YFV17D yellow fever vaccine.

This clonotype was detected many times. The gene calls are TRBV10-3 and TRBJ1-5; D remains unclear. Germline loops: CDR1 ENHRY, CDR2 SYGVKD. V shed 0 bases and J shed 4 bases, with 7 bases lying between them. There are 14 residues in the CDR3. For the CDR3, the DNA is TGTGCCATCAGTGAGTCGTCGGGAAATCAGCCCCAGCATTTT. This translates into CAISESSGNQPQHF.

This clonotype was counted only a few times. Here the CDR3 DNA reads TGTGCCAGCAGACAGGGAACCTACGAGCAGTACTTC. Its protein is CASRQGTYEQYF. The chain combines TRBV6-5 with TRBJ2-7; TRBD1 is a possible D gene (6 bases). Per germline, CDR1 MNHEY and CDR2 SVGAGI. The V gene lost 6 bases and the J gene lost 2 bases, with 8 bases spanning the gap. The CDR3 is 12 amino acids.

This clonotype was observed at least ten times. The V call is TRBV10-3, the J call TRBJ2-3; D remains ambiguous. V gave up 0 bases and J gave up 4 bases, with 8 bases separating them. Looked up from germline, CDR1 is ENHRY and CDR2 is SYGVKD. There are 14 residues in the CDR3. CDR3 residues: CAISESDRPDTQYF. In nucleotides, the CDR3 is TGTGCCATCAGTGAGTCTGATCGGCCAGATACGCAGTATTTT.

The chain links TRBV5-1 to TRBJ2-1; D is perhaps TRBD1 (5 bases). The CDR3 is 15 amino acids. Germline CDR1 SGHRS, CDR2 YFSETQ. With 0 bases removed from V and 1 base from J, the gap between germline ends came to 8 bases. The CDR3 coding sequence is TGCGCCAGCAGCTTGGAGGCAGGGTCCTACAATGAGCAGTTCTTC. This gives the protein CASSLEAGSYNEQFF.

This clonotype was detected ten times or more. CDR3 nucleotide sequence: TGTGCCAGCAGTCCGGGACAGGGGGAGGGATCCCAGCATTTT. As protein: CASSPGQGEGSQHF. The genes are TRBV12-3 or TRBV12-4 and TRBJ1-5, with TRBD1 matching over 11 bases. The CDR3 runs 14 residues. V lost 5 bases to trimming and J lost 11 bases; unmatched junction nucleotides: 8.

Ten or more counts support this clonotype. The gene calls are TRBV10-3 and TRBJ1-2, with TRBD1 matching over 9 bases. The germline gives CDR1 ENHRY, CDR2 SYGVKD. Losses at the gene ends were 0 bases for V and 3 bases for J; bases not matched to a gene: 5. The CDR3 spans 16 residues. The CDR3 DNA is TGTGCCATCAGTGAGTCGATAGGGACAGGGCACTATGGCTACACCTTC. This translates into CAISESIGTGHYGYTF.

The table lists this clonotype with a few counts. The genes are TRBV29-1 and TRBJ2-7; no reliable D call. CDR3 size: 14 residues. V was trimmed by 4 bases and J by 0 bases, leaving 13 bases between them. CDR1 is SQVTM, CDR2 ANQGSEA, per germline. The CDR3 is CSVVSRGFSYEQYF. The CDR3 nucleotides read TGCAGCGTTGTAAGTCGTGGGTTCTCCTACGAGCAGTACTTC.

This clonotype was detected ten times or more. CDR3 in amino acids: CASSLLTTDTQYF. CDR3 nucleotide sequence: TGTGCCAGCAGTCTCTTAACCACAGATACGCAGTATTTT. The rearrangement links TRBV12-3 or TRBV12-4 to TRBJ2-3, with D unresolved. Trimming left V 5 bases short and J 2 bases short, with 8 bases between. The CDR3 loop spans 13 amino acids.

This clonotype came up a few times. The chain has TRBV28 and TRBJ1-4; TRBD1 agrees at 10 bases. With V trimmed by 5 bases and J by 10 bases, 4 bases remained unmatched. CDR3 length: 13 residues. Germline V gene data show CDR1 as MDHEN and CDR2 as SYDVKM. The CDR3 DNA reads as TGTGCCAGCAGTATTGGACAGGGGGTAAAACTGTTTTTT. This codes for CASSIGQGVKLFF. Together with reference TRBV28 and TRBJ1-4, the CDR3 gives the full variable domain: DVKVTQSSRYLVKRTGEKVFLECVQDMDHENMFWYRQDPGLGLRLIYFSYDVKMKEKGDIPEGYSVSREKKERFSLILESASTNQTSMYLCASSIGQGVKLFFGSGTQLSVL.

The chain has TRBV20-1 and TRBJ2-4; no clear D gene. V lost 2 bases, J lost 2 bases, and 7 bases lay in between. Germline V lookup: CDR1 DFQATT, CDR2 SNEGSKA (reference sequence). There are 13 residues in the CDR3. The CDR3 is CSARHRSKNIQYF. The CDR3 coding sequence is TGCAGTGCTAGACACCGATCCAAAAACATTCAGTACTTC.